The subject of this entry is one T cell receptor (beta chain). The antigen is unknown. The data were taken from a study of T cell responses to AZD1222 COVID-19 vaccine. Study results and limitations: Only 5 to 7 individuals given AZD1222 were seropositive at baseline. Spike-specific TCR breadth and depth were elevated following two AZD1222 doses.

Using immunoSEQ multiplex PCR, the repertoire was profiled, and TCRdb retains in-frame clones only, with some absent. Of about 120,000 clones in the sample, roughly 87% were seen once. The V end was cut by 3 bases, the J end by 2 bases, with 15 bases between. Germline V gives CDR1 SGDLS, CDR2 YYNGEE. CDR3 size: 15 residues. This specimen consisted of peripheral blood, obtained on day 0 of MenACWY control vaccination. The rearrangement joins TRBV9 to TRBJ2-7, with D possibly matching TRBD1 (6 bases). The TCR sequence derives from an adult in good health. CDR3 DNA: TGTGCCAGCAGCGCCACAGGGACCCCAACCTACGAGCAGTACTTC. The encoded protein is CASSATGTPTYEQYF. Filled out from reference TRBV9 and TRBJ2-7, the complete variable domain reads DSGVTQTPKHLITATGQRVTLRCSPRSGDLSVYWYQQSLDQGLQFLIQYYNGEERAKGNILERFSAQQFPDLHSELNLSSLELGDSALYFCASSATGTPTYEQYFGPGTRLTVT.